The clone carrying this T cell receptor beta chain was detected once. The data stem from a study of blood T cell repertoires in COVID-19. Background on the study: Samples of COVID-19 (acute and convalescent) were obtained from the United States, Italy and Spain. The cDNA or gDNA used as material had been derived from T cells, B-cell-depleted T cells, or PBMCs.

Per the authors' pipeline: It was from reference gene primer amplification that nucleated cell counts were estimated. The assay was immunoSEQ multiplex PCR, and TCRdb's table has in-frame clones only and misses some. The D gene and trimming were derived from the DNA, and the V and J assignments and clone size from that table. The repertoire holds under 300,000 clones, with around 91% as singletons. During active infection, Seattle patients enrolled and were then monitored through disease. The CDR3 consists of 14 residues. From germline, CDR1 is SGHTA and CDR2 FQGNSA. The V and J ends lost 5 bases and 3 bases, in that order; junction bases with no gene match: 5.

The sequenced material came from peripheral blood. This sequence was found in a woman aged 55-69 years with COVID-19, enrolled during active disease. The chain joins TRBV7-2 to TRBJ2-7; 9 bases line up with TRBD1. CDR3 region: CASSLRDRDYEQYF. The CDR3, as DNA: TGTGCCAGCAGCCTCCGGGACAGGGACTACGAGCAGTACTTC.